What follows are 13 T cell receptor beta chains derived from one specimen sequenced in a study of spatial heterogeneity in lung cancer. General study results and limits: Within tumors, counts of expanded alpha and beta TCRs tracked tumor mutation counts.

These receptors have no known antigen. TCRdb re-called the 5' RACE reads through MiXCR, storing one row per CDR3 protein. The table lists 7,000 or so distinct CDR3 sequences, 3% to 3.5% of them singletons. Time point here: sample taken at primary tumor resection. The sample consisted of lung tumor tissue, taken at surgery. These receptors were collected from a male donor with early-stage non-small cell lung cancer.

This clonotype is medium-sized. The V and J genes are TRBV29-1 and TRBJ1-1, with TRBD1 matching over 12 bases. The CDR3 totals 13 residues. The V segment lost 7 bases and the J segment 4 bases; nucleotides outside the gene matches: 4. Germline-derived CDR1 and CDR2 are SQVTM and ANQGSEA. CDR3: CSETGQGATEAFF. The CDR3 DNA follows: TGCAGCGAGACGGGACAGGGGGCCACTGAAGCTTTCTTT.

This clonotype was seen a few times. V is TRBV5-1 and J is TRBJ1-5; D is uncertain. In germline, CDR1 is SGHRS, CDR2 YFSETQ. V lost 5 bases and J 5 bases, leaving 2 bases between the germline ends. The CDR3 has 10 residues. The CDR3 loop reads CASRDQPQHF. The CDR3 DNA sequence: TGCGCCAGCAGAGATCAGCCCCAGCATTTT.

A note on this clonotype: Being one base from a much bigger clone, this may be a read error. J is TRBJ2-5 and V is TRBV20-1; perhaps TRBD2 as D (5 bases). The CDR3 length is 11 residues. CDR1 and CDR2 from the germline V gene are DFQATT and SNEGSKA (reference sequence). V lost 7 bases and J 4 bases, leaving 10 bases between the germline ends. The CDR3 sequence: CSVRGGETQYF. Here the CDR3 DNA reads TGCAGTGTCCGAGGAGGAGAGACCCAGTACTTC.

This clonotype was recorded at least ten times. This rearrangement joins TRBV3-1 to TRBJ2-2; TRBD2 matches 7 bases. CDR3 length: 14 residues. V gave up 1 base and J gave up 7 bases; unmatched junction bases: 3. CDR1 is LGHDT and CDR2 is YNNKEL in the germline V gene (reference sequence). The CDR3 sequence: CASSQGLADGELFF. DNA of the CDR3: TGTGCCAGCAGCCAAGGGCTAGCGGACGGGGAGCTGTTTTTT.

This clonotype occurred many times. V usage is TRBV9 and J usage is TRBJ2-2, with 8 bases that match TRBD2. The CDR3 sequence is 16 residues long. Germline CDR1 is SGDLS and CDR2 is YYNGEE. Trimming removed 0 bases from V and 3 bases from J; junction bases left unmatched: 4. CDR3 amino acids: CASSVVVSGDTGELFF. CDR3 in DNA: TGTGCCAGCAGCGTAGTCGTTAGCGGGGACACCGGGGAGCTGTTTTTT.

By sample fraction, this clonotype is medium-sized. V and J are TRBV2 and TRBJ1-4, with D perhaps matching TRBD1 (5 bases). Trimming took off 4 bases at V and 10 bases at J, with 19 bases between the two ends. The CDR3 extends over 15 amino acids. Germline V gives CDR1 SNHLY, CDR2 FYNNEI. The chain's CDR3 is CASSVDGFGAAKLFF. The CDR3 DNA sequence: TGTGCCAGCAGTGTAGATGGGTTTGGGGCGGCAAAACTGTTTTTT.

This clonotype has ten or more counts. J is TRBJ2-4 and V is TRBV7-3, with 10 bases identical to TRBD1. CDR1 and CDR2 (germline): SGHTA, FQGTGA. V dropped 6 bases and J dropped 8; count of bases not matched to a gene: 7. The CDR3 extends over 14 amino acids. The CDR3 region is CASSDRGRGDIQYF. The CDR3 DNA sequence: TGTGCCAGCAGTGACAGGGGGCGCGGGGACATTCAGTACTTC.

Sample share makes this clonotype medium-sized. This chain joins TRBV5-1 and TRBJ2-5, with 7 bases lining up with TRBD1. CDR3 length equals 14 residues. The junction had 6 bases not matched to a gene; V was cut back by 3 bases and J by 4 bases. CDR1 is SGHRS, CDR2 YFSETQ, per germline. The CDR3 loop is CASSSRQGGETQYF. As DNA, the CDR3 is TGCGCCAGCAGCTCGCGACAGGGTGGAGAGACCCAGTACTTC.

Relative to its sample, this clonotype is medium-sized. In nucleotides, the CDR3 is TGTGCCAGCAGTGAATTTAAGGGGACGGATTCCTACAATGAGCAGTTCTTC. It specifies CASSEFKGTDSYNEQFF. The chain is built from TRBV25-1 and TRBJ2-1; D possibly uses TRBD1 or TRBD2 (5 bases each). Germline CDR1 and CDR2: MGHDK and SYGVNS. V was trimmed by 1 base and J by 1 base, leaving 14 bases between them. The length of the CDR3 is 17 residues.

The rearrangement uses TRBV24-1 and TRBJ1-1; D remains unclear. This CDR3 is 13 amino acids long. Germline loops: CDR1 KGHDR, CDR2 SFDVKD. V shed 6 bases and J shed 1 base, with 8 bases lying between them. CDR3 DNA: TGTGCCACCAGTACAGACCGGAACACTGAAGCTTTCTTT. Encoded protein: CATSTDRNTEAFF.

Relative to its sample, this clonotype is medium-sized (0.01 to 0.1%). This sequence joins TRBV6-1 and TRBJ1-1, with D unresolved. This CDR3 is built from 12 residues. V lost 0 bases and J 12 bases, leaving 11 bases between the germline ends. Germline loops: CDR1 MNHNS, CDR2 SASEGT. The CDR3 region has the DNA TGTGCCAGCAGTGAAGCGGGCCACGGAACTTTCTTT. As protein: CASSEAGHGTFF.

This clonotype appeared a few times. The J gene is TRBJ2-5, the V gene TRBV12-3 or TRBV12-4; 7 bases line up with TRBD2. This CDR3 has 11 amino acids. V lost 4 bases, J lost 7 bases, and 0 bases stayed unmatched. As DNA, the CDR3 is TGTGCCAGCAGTTGGGAGGGGACCCAGTACTTC. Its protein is CASSWEGTQYF.

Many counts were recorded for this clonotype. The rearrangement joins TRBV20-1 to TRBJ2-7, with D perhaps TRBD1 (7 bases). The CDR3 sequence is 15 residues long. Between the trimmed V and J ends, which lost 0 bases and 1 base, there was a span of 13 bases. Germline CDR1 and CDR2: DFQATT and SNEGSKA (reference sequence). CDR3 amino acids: CSARDLAGQSYEQYF. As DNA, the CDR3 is TGCAGTGCTAGAGATCTTGCGGGACAGTCCTACGAGCAGTACTTC.